This section outlines one TCR beta chain sequence together with its context. These data come from a study of T cell clonotyping in hematopoietic cell transplantation. Assay: immunoSEQ multiplex PCR; the TCRdb copy retains only in-frame clones and omits some. Here the sample spans 7,000 to 8,500 clones, around 89% being singletons. This clonotype originated in a male patient aged 18-30 years who had an allogeneic stem cell transplant from a related donor, so the T cells may come from the graft donor. Some clones in this sample may be carry-over from other donors' samples. The sequenced sample was PBMCs, obtained 100 days after allogeneic stem cell transplant.

The CDR3 DNA follows: TGTGCCAGCAGCCCGACAGGACCAGATACGCAGTATTTT. Translating it yields CASSPTGPDTQYF. The rearrangement links TRBV14 to TRBJ2-3; possibly TRBD1 for D (6 bases). The CDR3 sequence is 13 residues long. In germline, CDR1 is SGHDN, CDR2 FVKESK. Trimming cost V 4 bases and J 4 bases, with 9 bases left between them.